This record looks at one T cell receptor (beta chain) sequence and its context. This clone was counted a single time. Its target antigen remains unknown. Per-nucleotide qualities are absent, and no much larger clonotype sits a single base away. Because repertoires were sampled repeatedly during chemoradiotherapy, clonal expansion in the tumor microenvironment could be followed. Reading the germline V gene (reference sequence) gives CDR1 MNHEY and CDR2 SMNVEV. The CDR3 holds 16 amino acids from the cysteine to the phenylalanine. Only the CDR3 DNA is retained, 48 bases long and in frame from the first base. The junction shows trimming of 6 bases on V and 5 bases on J, and the gene matches do not reach 8 bases of it. This entry belongs to a study of chemoradiotherapy in HPV16-positive cancers (dated by TCRdb to the early 2020s). Context from the whole study: Candidate HPV-specific T-cell clones and common TCR motifs were defined through functional T-cell assays on cells from a couple of HPV16-positive patients. The study asked whether T-cell immunity to the HPV oncoproteins E6 and E7 changes during chemoradiotherapy and whether this immunity affects survival. Next, the candidate HPV-specific TCRs and motifs were followed in TCR repertoires from over 85 patients with HPV-related cancers. Summary of the overall study and its limitations: The survival association was reported for HPV16-positive patients, and the functional definition of HPV-specific T cells was derived from only two HPV16-positive patients. In HPV16-positive patients, expansion of HPV-responsive T cells during chemoradiotherapy was found to be associated with improved recurrence-free survival. Expansion of candidate HPV-specific clones and E7-related TCR motifs was observed in the tumor microenvironment during treatment, whereas no such expansion was observed for non-HPV-specific T cells.

The library came from the immunoSEQ multiplex PCR assay. Drawn from immuneACCESS, this table holds only the in-frame rearrangements with V and J called that TCRdb kept. Clones are partly lost; checked studies trace under half to an unresolved V gene and leave the rest unexplained. This sample holds about 2,200 clones; roughly two thirds were observed only once. Around 30% of the sample lies in the top ten. This specimen was tumor tissue, taken from a patient who underwent chemoradiotherapy. This TCR was sampled from a human donor with HPV-associated anogenital cancer. In this chain, TRBV27 is recombined with TRBJ2-5, and 14 junction bases match TRBD2. The nucleotide sequence reads TGTGCCAGCAGCCGAGGGACTAGCGGGAGACGGGAGACCCAGTACTTC. Protein translation: CASSRGTSGRRETQYF.